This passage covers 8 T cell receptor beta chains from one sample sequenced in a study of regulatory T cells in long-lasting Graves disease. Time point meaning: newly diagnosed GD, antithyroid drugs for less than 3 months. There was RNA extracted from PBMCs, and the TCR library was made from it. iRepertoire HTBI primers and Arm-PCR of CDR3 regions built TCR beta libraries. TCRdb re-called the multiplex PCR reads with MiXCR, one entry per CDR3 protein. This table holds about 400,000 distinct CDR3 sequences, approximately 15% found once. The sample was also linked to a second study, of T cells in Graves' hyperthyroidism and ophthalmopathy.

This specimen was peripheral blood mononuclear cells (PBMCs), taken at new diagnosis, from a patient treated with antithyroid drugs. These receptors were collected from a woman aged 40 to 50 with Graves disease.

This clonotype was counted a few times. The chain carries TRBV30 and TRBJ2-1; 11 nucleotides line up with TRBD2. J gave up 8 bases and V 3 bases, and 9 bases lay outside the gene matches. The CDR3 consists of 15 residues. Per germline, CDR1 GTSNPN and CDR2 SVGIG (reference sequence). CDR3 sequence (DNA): TGTGCCTGGAGCCCCCTTAGCGGGAGGGCCGATGAGCAGTTCTTC. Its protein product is CAWSPLSGRADEQFF.

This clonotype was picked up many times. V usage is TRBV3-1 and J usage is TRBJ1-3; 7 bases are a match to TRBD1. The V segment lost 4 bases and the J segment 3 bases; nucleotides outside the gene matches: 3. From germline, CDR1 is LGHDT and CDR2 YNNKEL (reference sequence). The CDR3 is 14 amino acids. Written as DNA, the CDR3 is TGTGCCAGCAGCCCAAGGGGGCTTGGAAACACCATATATTTT. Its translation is CASSPRGLGNTIYF.

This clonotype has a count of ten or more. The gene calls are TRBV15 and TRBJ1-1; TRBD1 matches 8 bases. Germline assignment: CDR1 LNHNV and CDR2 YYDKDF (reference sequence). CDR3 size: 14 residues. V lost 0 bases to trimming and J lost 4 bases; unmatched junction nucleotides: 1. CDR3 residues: CATSRDTGGTEAFF. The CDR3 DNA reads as TGTGCCACCAGCAGAGACACAGGGGGCACTGAAGCTTTCTTT.

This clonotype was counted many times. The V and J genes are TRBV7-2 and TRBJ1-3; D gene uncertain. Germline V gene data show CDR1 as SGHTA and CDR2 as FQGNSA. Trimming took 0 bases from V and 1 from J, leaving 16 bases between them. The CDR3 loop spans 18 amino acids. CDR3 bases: TGTGCCAGCAGCTTAGCCGGCTCGTGGGGTGGATCTGGAAACACCATATATTTT. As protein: CASSLAGSWGGSGNTIYF.

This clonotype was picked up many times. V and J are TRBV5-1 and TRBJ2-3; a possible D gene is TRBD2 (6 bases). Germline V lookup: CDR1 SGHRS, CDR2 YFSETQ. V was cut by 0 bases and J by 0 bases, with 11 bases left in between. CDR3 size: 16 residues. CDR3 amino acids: CASSLVASASTDTQYF. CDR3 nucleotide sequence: TGCGCCAGCAGCTTGGTTGCTAGCGCGAGCACAGATACGCAGTATTTT.

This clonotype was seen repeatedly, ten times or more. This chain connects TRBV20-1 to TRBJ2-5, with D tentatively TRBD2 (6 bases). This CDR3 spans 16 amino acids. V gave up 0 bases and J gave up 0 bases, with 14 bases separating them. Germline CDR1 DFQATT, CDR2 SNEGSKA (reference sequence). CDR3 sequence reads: CSARDRREHHQETQYF. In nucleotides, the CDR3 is TGCAGTGCTAGAGATCGGCGGGAACACCACCAAGAGACCCAGTACTTC.

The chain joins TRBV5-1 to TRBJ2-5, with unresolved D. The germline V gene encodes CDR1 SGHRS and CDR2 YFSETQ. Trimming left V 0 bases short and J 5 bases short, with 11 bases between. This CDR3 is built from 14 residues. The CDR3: CASSLGSTSETQYF. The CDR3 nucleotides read TGCGCCAGCAGCTTGGGTTCAACTTCTGAGACCCAGTACTTC.

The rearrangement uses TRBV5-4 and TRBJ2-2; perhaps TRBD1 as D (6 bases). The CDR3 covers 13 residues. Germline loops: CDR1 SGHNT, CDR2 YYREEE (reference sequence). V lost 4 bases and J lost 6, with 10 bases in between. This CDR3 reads CASSPRGPGELFF. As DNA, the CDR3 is TGTGCCAGCAGCCCCAGGGGCCCCGGGGAGCTGTTTTTT. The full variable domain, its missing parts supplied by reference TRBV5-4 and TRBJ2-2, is ETGVTQSPTHLIKTRGQQVTLRCSSQSGHNTVSWYQQALGQGPQFIFQYYREEENGRGNFPPRFSGLQFPNYSSELNVNALELDDSALYLCASSPRGPGELFFGEGSRLTVL.